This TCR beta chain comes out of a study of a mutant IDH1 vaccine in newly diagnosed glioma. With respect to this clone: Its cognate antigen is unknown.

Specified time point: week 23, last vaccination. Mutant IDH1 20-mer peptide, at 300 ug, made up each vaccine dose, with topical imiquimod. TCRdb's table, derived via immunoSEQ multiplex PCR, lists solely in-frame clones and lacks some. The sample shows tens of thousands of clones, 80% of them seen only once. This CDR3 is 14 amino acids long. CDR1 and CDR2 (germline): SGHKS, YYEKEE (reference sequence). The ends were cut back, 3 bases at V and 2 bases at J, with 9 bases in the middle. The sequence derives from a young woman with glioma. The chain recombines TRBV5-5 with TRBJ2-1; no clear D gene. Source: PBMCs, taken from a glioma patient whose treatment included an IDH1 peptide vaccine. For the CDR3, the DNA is TGTGCCAGCAGCTCGGGCGGACCCTACAATGAGCAGTTCTTC. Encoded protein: CASSSGGPYNEQFF.